A single sample is the source of the 27 T cell receptor beta chains below, sequenced in a study of blood T cells in healthy people across ages (dated by TCRdb to the mid-2010s). The receptor library was made with 5' RACE. Sequencer: Illumina HiSeq 2500. A second PCR of about 6 to 11 cycles was performed with a sample-barcoded 5' primer and a J-beta primer mix. The public reads were reprocessed in TCRdb via fastp at Q25 and MiXCR, keeping in-frame beta chains. Identical CDR3 protein sequences are pooled into one entry, listed with their most common genes and DNA. In this sample the table shows 800,000 to 950,000 distinct CDR3 sequences, approximately 32% of which occur a single time. The biggest ten clones account for around 9.6% of the sample. These same records also appear under a second study, on T cells of mothers and their children.

The material sequenced was blood. The receptors were sampled from a middle-aged woman in good health.

As regards this clonotype: Possible read error: a much larger clone is one base away. V gene TRBV28 combines with J gene TRBJ2-1; possible D gene TRBD2, 5 bases. This CDR3 contains 13 residues. Deletions cut 3 bases from V and 10 bases from J, with 13 bases between. Germline CDR1 and CDR2: MDHEN and SYDVKM. The chain's CDR3 is CASSLHRDYEQFF. CDR3 nucleotide sequence: TGTGCCAGCAGTTTGCACAGAGACTACGAGCAGTTCTTC.

This clonotype has just a few counts. The chain links TRBV28 to TRBJ1-2; no clear D. Germline CDR1 MDHEN, CDR2 SYDVKM. V was clipped by 2 bases and J by 8 bases, with 12 bases between them. There are 13 residues in the CDR3. CDR3 DNA: TGTGCCAGCAGTTTACAGGTGGCGGGAGGCTACACCTTC. Its translation: CASSLQVAGGYTF.

This chain joins TRBV4-2 and TRBJ2-3; TRBD2 matches 7 bases. Trimming at V came to 1 base and at J to 1 base, leaving 8 bases not matched to a gene. CDR3 length equals 17 residues. Germline CDR1 reads LGHNA; CDR2 reads YNFKEQ. CDR3: CASSQVGTAGGTDTQYF. The CDR3, as DNA: TGTGCCAGCAGCCAAGTCGGGACGGCGGGGGGCACAGATACGCAGTATTTT.

The CDR3: CSATGGEEYNEQFF. In nucleotides, the CDR3 is TGCAGTGCCACAGGGGGCGAGGAATACAATGAGCAGTTCTTC. The chain joins TRBV20-1 to TRBJ2-1; 9 bases are shared with TRBD1. The CDR3 sequence is 14 residues long. Germline V CDR1 and CDR2: DFQATT, SNEGSKA (reference sequence). The V and J ends lost 6 bases and 4 bases, in that order; junction bases with no gene match: 7.

Details on this clonotype: A much larger clone is a single base away; this may be a read error. The chain couples TRBV6-6 to TRBJ2-6; 7 bases match TRBD1. In germline, CDR1 is MNHNY, CDR2 SVGAGI (reference sequence). V shed 6 bases, J shed 1 base, and the junction held 9 bases outside the gene matches. The CDR3 consists of 17 residues. The CDR3 bases are TGTGCCAGCAGCCTGGGACAGACTTTATCTGGGGCCAACGTCCTGACTTTC. Protein sequence: CASSLGQTLSGANVLTF.

The CDR3 region is CASIPRITLYGYTF. The CDR3 nucleotides read TGTGCCAGCATCCCTCGGATCACCCTGTATGGCTACACCTTC. The chain is built from TRBV6-1 and TRBJ1-2, with D unclear. Germline V gene lookup returns CDR1 MNHNS and CDR2 SASEGT. V lost 7 bases and J 5 bases, leaving 17 bases between the germline ends. The CDR3 is 14 residues long.

This rearrangement joins TRBV6-2 or TRBV6-3 to TRBJ2-3; 9 positions match TRBD1. The CDR3 totals 17 residues. Germline V gene data show CDR1 as MNHEY and CDR2 as SVGEGT. Trimming removed 4 bases from V and 7 bases from J; junction bases left unmatched: 15. The DNA of the CDR3 is TGTGCCAGCAGTTTTCTTCCGGGACAGGGATTTGGGAATACGCAGTATTTT. As protein: CASSFLPGQGFGNTQYF.

The chain is built from TRBV12-3 or TRBV12-4 and TRBJ1-5; D ambiguous. The CDR3 covers 14 residues. V was shortened by 7 bases and J by 4 bases, with 14 bases between the two germline ends. The DNA of the CDR3 is TGTGCCAGCAACTCCGGAGTAAGTAATCAGCCCCAGCATTTT. Translation gives CASNSGVSNQPQHF.

The chain is built from TRBV20-1 and TRBJ2-1; D ambiguous. V lost 0 bases to trimming and J lost 7 bases, with 13 bases between them. Germline CDR1 reads DFQATT; CDR2 reads SNEGSKA (reference sequence). This CDR3 region has 14 residues. The CDR3 coding sequence is TGCAGTGCTAGAGACCCCCGACGGATTAATGAGCAGTTCTTC. Translated, it gives CSARDPRRINEQFF.

A word on this clonotype: This may stem from a read error, because a much larger clone lies one nucleotide away. The chain is built from TRBV3-1 and TRBJ2-7; TRBD2 agrees at 8 bases. CDR1 is LGHDT, CDR2 YNNKEL, per germline (reference sequence). The junction had 5 bases not matched to a gene; V was cut back by 2 bases and J by 2 bases. The CDR3 is 15 residues long. Written as DNA, the CDR3 is TGTGCCAGCAGCCAATCTAACGGGGGGGCCTACGAGCAGTACTTC. It is translated as CASSQSNGGAYEQYF.

The chain couples TRBV5-5 to TRBJ2-3; the D is unclear. This CDR3 has 16 residues. V dropped 0 bases and J dropped 2 bases, with 13 bases sitting between them. The germline gives CDR1 SGHKS, CDR2 YYEKEE (reference sequence). The CDR3 region is CASSLGCTATTDTQYF. CDR3 sequence (DNA): TGTGCCAGCAGCTTGGGTTGTACAGCAACCACAGATACGCAGTATTTT.

This clonotype was seen many times. The V and J genes are TRBV12-3 or TRBV12-4 and TRBJ2-6; no clear D gene. This CDR3 comprises 15 residues. Trimming removed 6 bases at V and 0 bases at J, with 9 bases between. CDR3 amino acids: CASRAQNSGANVLTF. CDR3 in DNA: TGTGCCAGCAGGGCTCAGAACTCTGGGGCCAACGTCCTGACTTTC.

The chain joins TRBV28 to TRBJ1-4; D perhaps matches TRBD1 (5 bases). Trimming took 5 bases from V and 3 from J, leaving 13 bases between them. The CDR3 contains 15 residues. The germline CDR1 and CDR2 sequences are MDHEN and SYDVKM. As DNA, the CDR3 is TGTGCCAGCAGTACCACAGGAGGGGCTAATGAAAAACTGTTTTTT. This encodes CASSTTGGANEKLFF.

The chain carries TRBV4-2 and TRBJ1-4; D might be TRBD1 (6 bases). This CDR3 has 14 residues. V was pared by 4 bases and J by 7 bases, with 13 bases between. Looked up from germline, CDR1 is LGHNA and CDR2 is YNFKEQ. CDR3 sequence: CASSLRDTAEKLFF. The DNA for the CDR3 is TGTGCCAGCAGCCTAAGGGACACGGCTGAAAAACTGTTTTTT.

The DNA of the CDR3 is TGTGCCAGCAGCTTCGGTTATGGGGGCGCGGAGACCCAGTACTTC. Translating it yields CASSFGYGGAETQYF. This chain links TRBV3-1 with TRBJ2-5, with D perhaps TRBD1 (6 bases). V gave up 5 bases and J gave up 5 bases, with 18 bases separating them. CDR3 length: 15 residues. Germline V gene data show CDR1 as LGHDT and CDR2 as YNNKEL (reference sequence).

This clonotype was seen many times. The V gene is TRBV10-3, the J gene TRBJ2-7, with D tentatively TRBD1 (6 bases). Germline assignment: CDR1 ENHRY and CDR2 SYGVKD. V was cut by 2 bases and J by 3 bases, with 8 bases left in between. The CDR3 loop spans 13 amino acids. The CDR3 nucleotides read TGTGCCATCAGTGAGCAGACAGGCTACGAGCAGTACTTC. It encodes CAISEQTGYEQYF.

This clonotype turned up a few times. This chain connects TRBV20-1 to TRBJ2-1; 7 bases fit TRBD1. The V and J ends lost 1 base and 5 bases, in that order; junction bases with no gene match: 8. The germline V gene has CDR1 DFQATT and CDR2 SNEGSKA (reference sequence). The CDR3 runs 15 residues. In DNA, the CDR3 is TGCAGTGCTAGAGCGCGCAGGGGGATACACAATGAGCAGTTCTTC. Amino acids: CSARARRGIHNEQFF.

The chain recombines TRBV7-2 with TRBJ1-1, with 9 bases lining up with TRBD1. The V segment lost 5 bases and the J segment 2 bases; nucleotides outside the gene matches: 3. Germline-derived CDR1 and CDR2 are SGHTA and FQGNSA. The CDR3 contains 14 residues. CDR3 residues: CASSRTGVNTEAFF. The CDR3 DNA follows: TGTGCCAGCAGCCGGACAGGGGTTAACACTGAAGCTTTCTTT. Combining the CDR3 with reference TRBV7-2 and TRBJ1-1 gives the whole variable domain GAGVSQSPSNKVTEKGKDVELRCDPISGHTALYWYRQSLGQGLEFLIYFQGNSAPDKSGLPSDRFSAERTGGSVSTLTIQRTQQEDSAVYLCASSRTGVNTEAFFGQGTRLTVV.

This clonotype has a count of ten or more. This chain uses TRBV20-1 with TRBJ2-1, with 8 nucleotides matching TRBD2. The CDR3 sequence is 13 residues long. From germline, CDR1 is DFQATT and CDR2 SNEGSKA (reference sequence). The V gene end was trimmed by 6 bases and the J gene end by 6 bases; junction bases not matched to a gene: 7. The CDR3 nucleotides are TGCAGTGCACCGAGGGCGGGGGGCAATGAGCAGTTCTTC. Protein: CSAPRAGGNEQFF.

V and J are TRBV3-1 and TRBJ1-3; no firm D call. Trimming took off 4 bases at V and 4 bases at J, with 17 bases between the two ends. The CDR3 has 16 amino acids. Germline V CDR1 and CDR2: LGHDT, YNNKEL (reference sequence). DNA of the CDR3: TGTGCCAGCAGCCCCGCGCAGCGAGGGAGAGGAAACACCATATATTTT. Amino acids: CASSPAQRGRGNTIYF.

J is TRBJ2-7 and V is TRBV6-1; 8 nucleotides match TRBD2. The junction had 7 bases not matched to a gene; V was cut back by 7 bases and J by 5 bases. The CDR3 contains 13 residues. CDR1 and CDR2 from the germline V gene are MNHNS and SASEGT. CDR3 amino acids: CASIQAGGHEQYF. The CDR3 nucleotides read TGTGCCAGCATACAGGCGGGGGGCCACGAGCAGTACTTC.

This chain links TRBV10-3 with TRBJ2-1; 10 nucleotides align to TRBD2. CDR1 is ENHRY, CDR2 SYGVKD, per germline. Losses at the gene ends were 8 bases for V and 5 bases for J; bases not matched to a gene: 6. The CDR3 runs to 14 residues. The chain's CDR3 is CAIGLSGGDNEQFF. DNA of the CDR3: TGTGCCATCGGGTTGAGCGGGGGGGACAATGAGCAGTTCTTC.

This clonotype was counted many times. The V and J genes are TRBV28 and TRBJ2-7; possibly TRBD1 for D (6 bases). This CDR3 has 14 amino acids. Trimming stripped 4 bases from V and 2 bases from J, with 12 bases between. The germline V gene encodes CDR1 MDHEN and CDR2 SYDVKM. CDR3 amino acids: CASSSRDTAYEQYF. The CDR3 DNA sequence: TGTGCCAGCAGTTCCCGGGACACCGCCTACGAGCAGTACTTC.

The table lists this clonotype with a few counts. V usage is TRBV20-1 and J usage is TRBJ1-2; D unresolved. Trimming left V 3 bases short and J 6 bases short, with 2 bases between. Germline assignment: CDR1 DFQATT and CDR2 SNEGSKA (reference sequence). This CDR3 is 9 amino acids long. The CDR3 region has the DNA TGCAGTGCTAGCAATGGCTACACCTTC. As protein: CSASNGYTF.

CDR3 sequence: CASSLSGGTTDTQYF. CDR3 bases: TGCGCCAGCAGTCTTAGCGGGGGAACCACAGATACGCAGTATTTT. The chain joins TRBV5-1 to TRBJ2-3; 9 nucleotides match TRBD2. V shed 5 bases, J shed 2 bases, and the junction held 6 bases outside the gene matches. In germline, CDR1 is SGHRS, CDR2 YFSETQ. CDR3 length equals 15 residues.

In its sample, this clonotype was seen once. This chain connects TRBV9 to TRBJ2-4; 8 nucleotides match TRBD2. This CDR3 is 16 amino acids long. Germline-derived CDR1 and CDR2 are SGDLS and YYNGEE. V was clipped by 4 bases and J by 13 bases; unmatched bases: 19. The CDR3 nucleotides read TGTGCCAGCAGCCTAAATAGCGGGGCCACCCACAATGAGCAGTACTTC. Encoded protein: CASSLNSGATHNEQYF.

This clonotype was observed a handful of times. The chain links TRBV20-1 to TRBJ1-1; 9 nucleotides line up with TRBD1. The ends lost 6 bases at V and 3 bases at J; junction bases unmatched: 5. The CDR3 covers 13 residues. Per the germline V gene, CDR1 is DFQATT and CDR2 is SNEGSKA (reference sequence). CDR3 nucleotide sequence: TGCAGTGCCCCTCGGGACAGGGACACTGAAGCTTTCTTT. It encodes CSAPRDRDTEAFF.